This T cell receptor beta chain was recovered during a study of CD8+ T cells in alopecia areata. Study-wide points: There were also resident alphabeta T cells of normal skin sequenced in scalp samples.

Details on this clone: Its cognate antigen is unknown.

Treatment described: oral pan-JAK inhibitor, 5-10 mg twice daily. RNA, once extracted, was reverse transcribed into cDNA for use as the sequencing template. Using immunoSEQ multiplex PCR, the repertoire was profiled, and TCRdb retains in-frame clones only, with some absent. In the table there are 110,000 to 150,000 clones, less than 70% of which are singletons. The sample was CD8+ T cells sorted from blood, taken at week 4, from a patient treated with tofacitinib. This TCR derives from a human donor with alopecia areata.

The CDR3, as DNA: TGTGCCAGTAGTATGAGGGGACAGGGATTGGACCTCTACGAGCAGTACTTC. Translation: CASSMRGQGLDLYEQYF. This chain joins TRBV19 and TRBJ2-7; 9 bases fit TRBD1. Germline V lookup: CDR1 LNHDA, CDR2 SQIVND (reference sequence). The CDR3 contains 17 residues. J was trimmed by 3 bases and V by 3 bases; bases with no gene match: 12.